The 29 T cell receptor beta chains presented below share a single source sample, sequenced in a study of blood T cells in healthy people across ages. PCR was performed a second time for about 6 to 12 cycles using a sample-barcoded 5' primer and a J-beta primer mix. TCRdb reprocessed the 5' RACE reads with MiXCR, giving one entry per CDR3 protein. Of just under 750,000 distinct CDR3 sequences in the sample, 22% are singletons; the top ten hold about 20%. The sequenced sample was blood. The receptors were sampled from a man aged 65-85 years in good health.

The chain joins TRBV19 to TRBJ1-5; a possible D gene is TRBD1 (5 bases). The germline gives CDR1 LNHDA, CDR2 SQIVND (reference sequence). Trimming removed 3 bases at V and 7 bases at J, with 16 bases between. The CDR3 has 15 amino acids. In nucleotides, the CDR3 is TGTGCCAGTAGTATTGTGCCAGGGCGAGTGCAGCCCCAGCATTTT. It codes for CASSIVPGRVQPQHF.

This chain uses TRBV6-5 with TRBJ2-6; 8 positions match TRBD1. The CDR3 sequence is 24 residues long. Per the germline V gene, CDR1 is MNHEY and CDR2 is SVGAGI. V gave up 0 bases and J gave up 0 bases; unmatched junction bases: 22. This chain's CDR3 is CASSYSRVRDRRPSENSGANVLTF. In DNA form, the CDR3 reads TGTGCCAGCAGTTACTCGAGGGTTAGGGACAGGCGACCCTCGGAAAACTCTGGGGCCAACGTCCTGACTTTC.

The CDR3 region is CASTSGNEQFF. In DNA, the CDR3 is TGTGCCAGCACTAGCGGAAATGAGCAGTTCTTC. The chain couples TRBV28 to TRBJ2-5; 7 bases are a match to TRBD2. The J call may be faulty, since TRBJ2-1 better matches the DNA end. The CDR3 has 11 amino acids. The germline gives CDR1 MDHEN, CDR2 SYDVKM.

This sequence joins TRBV28 and TRBJ2-1; D is perhaps TRBD1 (5 bases). This CDR3 has 16 amino acids. Germline lookup yields CDR1 MDHEN and CDR2 SYDVKM. V was clipped by 5 bases and J by 4 bases, with 18 bases between them. CDR3 in DNA: TGTGCCAGCAGTCCGACGACAGACCATCGGTACAATGAGCAGTTCTTC. This sequence encodes CASSPTTDHRYNEQFF.

This clonotype was detected a few times. The V and J genes are TRBV10-3 and TRBJ1-1; the match to TRBD1 covers 9 bases. V was clipped by 6 bases and J by 2 bases; unmatched bases: 1. Per the germline V gene, CDR1 is ENHRY and CDR2 is SYGVKD. The CDR3 runs to 13 residues. In DNA form, the CDR3 reads TGTGCCATCAGGGACAGGGGCAACACTGAAGCTTTCTTT. Translating it yields CAIRDRGNTEAFF.

The chain has TRBV10-3 and TRBJ1-1; 8 bases fit TRBD1. The CDR3 is made up of 14 amino acids. The J segment lost 3 bases and the V segment lost 10 bases, leaving 10 bases of the junction unmatched. Germline lookup yields CDR1 ENHRY and CDR2 SYGVKD. The CDR3 is CATRQGLGDTEAFF. The CDR3 nucleotides read TGTGCCACAAGACAGGGGTTGGGGGACACTGAAGCTTTCTTT.

This clonotype was seen more than once but under ten times. This sequence joins TRBV25-1 and TRBJ1-4; D not resolved. This CDR3 has 14 amino acids. CDR1 and CDR2 from the germline V gene are MGHDK and SYGVNS. Trimming stripped 2 bases from V and 7 bases from J, with 11 bases between. In nucleotides, the CDR3 is TGTGCCAGCAGTGAACGGGTGGGTGGTGAAAAACTGTTTTTT. Translating it yields CASSERVGGEKLFF.

The genes are TRBV6-5 and TRBJ2-2, with 8 nucleotides matching TRBD2. The CDR3 covers 16 residues. Germline V gene lookup returns CDR1 MNHEY and CDR2 SVGAGI. Trimming took 6 bases from V and 5 from J; bases not matched to a gene: 11. The chain's CDR3 is CASRSGAGGETGELFF. The DNA of the CDR3 is TGTGCCAGCAGGTCCGGGGCGGGAGGCGAAACCGGGGAGCTGTTTTTT.

There are a few counts of this clonotype. The gene calls are TRBV5-5 and TRBJ1-2; D is unresolved. The CDR3 sequence is 19 residues long. The V gene lost 4 bases and the J gene lost 0 bases, with 25 bases spanning the gap. Germline lookup yields CDR1 SGHKS and CDR2 YYEKEE (reference sequence). CDR3 in amino acids: CASSADLREPILTNYGYTF. In DNA, the CDR3 is TGTGCCAGCAGCGCGGACCTCCGGGAGCCCATCCTGACTAACTATGGCTACACCTTC.

This clonotype was counted at least ten times. V gene TRBV12-3 or TRBV12-4 combines with J gene TRBJ2-7, with D perhaps matching TRBD2 (5 bases). The CDR3 has 13 residues. Trimming cost V 3 bases and J 5 bases, with 11 bases left between them. Here the CDR3 reads CASSFFGIHEQYV. CDR3 nucleotide sequence: TGTGCCAGCAGTTTCTTCGGGATCCACGAGCAGTACGTC.

The rearrangement links TRBV24-1 to TRBJ2-3, with 7 bases identical to TRBD2. The V gene's germline CDR1 is KGHDR and CDR2 SFDVKD. Germline trimming cut 5 bases from V and 8 bases from J; bases unmatched to any gene: 9. The CDR3 spans 14 residues. CDR3 DNA sequence: TGTGCCACCAGTGTCCCGGGAGGTAGCGGTACGCAGTATTTT. Residues: CATSVPGGSGTQYF.

This clonotype turned up a few times. V and J are TRBV7-2 and TRBJ2-1; 12 bases fit TRBD2. The J segment lost 4 bases and the V segment lost 2 bases, leaving 6 bases of the junction unmatched. Germline V gene sequence: CDR1 SGHTA, CDR2 FQGNSA. The CDR3 runs to 17 residues. CDR3: CASSLQVLAGGYNEQFF. The CDR3 coding sequence is TGTGCCAGCAGCTTACAGGTTCTAGCGGGAGGGTACAATGAGCAGTTCTTC. The full variable domain, its missing parts supplied by reference TRBV7-2 and TRBJ2-1, is GAGVSQSPSNKVTEKGKDVELRCDPISGHTALYWYRQSLGQGLEFLIYFQGNSAPDKSGLPSDRFSAERTGGSVSTLTIQRTQQEDSAVYLCASSLQVLAGGYNEQFFGPGTRLTVL.

The genes are TRBV3-1 and TRBJ2-5; D might be TRBD1 or TRBD2, each matching 6 bases. Trimming left V 6 bases short and J 5 bases short, with 25 bases between. CDR1 is LGHDT, CDR2 YNNKEL, per germline (reference sequence). This CDR3 has 17 residues. The CDR3 coding sequence is TGTGCCAGCAGTCGTCTTTCGGGGGCAGTATCCTGGGAGACCCAGTACTTC. Translated, it gives CASSRLSGAVSWETQYF.

This clonotype occurred a few times. As DNA, the CDR3 is TGCAGTGCTACAGGGGTCCAAGAGACCCAGTACTTC. Its protein product is CSATGVQETQYF. The chain joins TRBV20-1 to TRBJ2-5, with a tentative D call TRBD1 (6 bases). Germline loops: CDR1 DFQATT, CDR2 SNEGSKA (reference sequence). The V gene lost 4 bases and the J gene lost 1 base, with 7 bases spanning the gap. The CDR3 spans 12 residues.

This clonotype was detected only a few times. V and J are TRBV12-3 or TRBV12-4 and TRBJ2-5; 7 nucleotides match TRBD2. Trimming removed 4 bases from V and 4 bases from J; junction bases left unmatched: 6. This CDR3 has 14 residues. The CDR3 region has the DNA TGTGCCAGCAGTTCTGCGGGAGAGGGAGAGACCCAGTACTTC. It is translated as CASSSAGEGETQYF.

The chain couples TRBV13 to TRBJ2-1, with a weak D call TRBD2 (7 bases). V gave up 0 bases and J gave up 9 bases, with 15 bases separating them. The germline V gene has CDR1 PRHDT and CDR2 FYEKMQ (reference sequence). This CDR3 has 15 residues. The CDR3 reads CASSLGLGGLGEQFF. The DNA of the CDR3 is TGTGCCAGCAGCTTAGGCCTCGGGGGGCTTGGTGAGCAGTTCTTC.

This clonotype was recorded a few times. The chain links TRBV2 to TRBJ1-1; TRBD1 matches at 10 bases. From germline, CDR1 is SNHLY and CDR2 FYNNEI. The ends lost 6 bases at V and 8 bases at J; junction bases unmatched: 9. There are 14 residues in the CDR3. The CDR3 loop is CASRDRGASLEAFF. The CDR3 DNA reads TGTGCCAGCAGGGACAGGGGGGCTTCGTTAGAAGCTTTCTTT.

The sample holds a few counts of this clonotype. The chain uses TRBV5-1 and TRBJ1-1, with a tentative D call TRBD1 (6 bases). The CDR3 extends over 15 amino acids. V was clipped by 0 bases and J by 6 bases, with 15 bases between them. Looked up from germline, CDR1 is SGHRS and CDR2 is YFSETQ. CDR3 amino acids: CASSLVRSRGAEAFF. Written as DNA, the CDR3 is TGCGCCAGCAGCTTGGTAAGGTCCAGGGGCGCTGAAGCTTTCTTT. The full variable domain, with the rest looked up from reference TRBV5-1 and TRBJ1-1, is KAGVTQTPRYLIKTRGQQVTLSCSPISGHRSVSWYQQTPGQGLQFLFEYFSETQRNKGNFPGRFSGRQFSNSRSEMNVSTLELGDSALYLCASSLVRSRGAEAFFGQGTRLTVV.

The chain is built from TRBV12-3 or TRBV12-4 and TRBJ1-1; 7 positions agree with TRBD1. Losses at the gene ends were 5 bases for V and 4 bases for J; bases not matched to a gene: 7. The CDR3 totals 14 residues. The CDR3, as DNA: TGTGCCAGCAGTCCGAGGGGGCGGGTCACTGAAGCTTTCTTT. Its protein product is CASSPRGRVTEAFF.

This clonotype was recorded once. The CDR3 is CASSVATGRNTEAFF. Here the CDR3 DNA reads TGTGCCAGCAGCGTAGCGACAGGGAGGAACACTGAAGCTTTCTTT. This chain uses TRBV9 with TRBJ1-1; 7 bases are a match to TRBD1. The ends lost 0 bases at V and 1 base at J; junction bases unmatched: 3. This CDR3 has 15 amino acids. Germline V gives CDR1 SGDLS, CDR2 YYNGEE.

This clonotype was observed a few times. V is TRBV7-3 and J is TRBJ2-1; TRBD2 matches 8 bases. The ends lost 4 bases at V and 6 bases at J; junction bases unmatched: 5. Germline V gives CDR1 SGHTA, CDR2 FQGTGA. The CDR3 contains 14 residues. CDR3 sequence reads: CASSSPGLGNEQFF. The CDR3 region has the DNA TGTGCCAGCAGCTCCCCGGGACTAGGCAATGAGCAGTTCTTC.

V usage is TRBV7-2 and J usage is TRBJ2-7; D remains unclear. Per the germline V gene, CDR1 is SGHTA and CDR2 is FQGNSA. Trimming pared 3 bases from V and 2 bases from J, leaving 8 bases between. This CDR3 has 13 amino acids. CDR3 nucleotides: TGTGCCAGCAGCTTCCAGCAGCCCTACGAGCAGTACTTC. This sequence encodes CASSFQQPYEQYF.

This clonotype has just a few counts. The chain recombines TRBV10-2 with TRBJ2-3; D gene unclear. CDR3 length equals 15 residues. Trimming pared 2 bases from V and 0 bases from J, leaving 9 bases between. Germline lookup yields CDR1 WSHSY and CDR2 SAAADI. The CDR3 reads CASSEGYISTDTQYF. CDR3 in DNA: TGCGCCAGCAGTGAGGGCTATATTAGCACAGATACGCAGTATTTT.

At least ten counts were recorded for this clonotype. This chain connects TRBV5-1 to TRBJ1-3, with D perhaps TRBD1 (6 bases). V lost 2 bases, J lost 0 bases, and 9 bases lay in between. CDR1 and CDR2 (germline): SGHRS, YFSETQ. This CDR3 comprises 15 residues. CDR3 sequence (DNA): TGCGCCAGCAGCTTACAGGGATACTCTGGAAACACCATATATTTT. As protein: CASSLQGYSGNTIYF.

This clonotype was detected a few times. V usage is TRBV11-2 and J usage is TRBJ2-3, with D uncertain. The V gene's germline CDR1 is SGHAT and CDR2 FQNNGV. This CDR3 spans 14 amino acids. Trimming took off 1 base at V and 8 bases at J, with 13 bases between the two ends. Here the CDR3 DNA reads TGTGCCAGCAGCTTAGTTGCGGACGCCGGTACGCAGTATTTT. It translates to CASSLVADAGTQYF. The complete variable domain, with remaining parts taken from reference TRBV11-2 and TRBJ2-3, reads EAGVAQSPRYKIIEKRQSVAFWCNPISGHATLYWYQQILGQGPKLLIQFQNNGVVDDSQLPKDRFSAERLKGVDSTLKIQPAKLEDSAVYLCASSLVADAGTQYFGPGTRLTVL.

This clonotype came up a few times. This chain connects TRBV6-2 or TRBV6-3 to TRBJ2-1; no firm D call. V lost 2 bases and J 6 bases, leaving 14 bases between the germline ends. CDR1 MNHEY and CDR2 SVGEGT come from the germline V gene. This CDR3 has 15 amino acids. CDR3 DNA sequence: TGTGCCAGCAGTTACCTCCAGAGTCCCTCCAATGAGCAGTTCTTC. This translates into CASSYLQSPSNEQFF.

The chain uses TRBV29-1 and TRBJ1-1, with a tentative D call TRBD1 (5 bases). CDR1 and CDR2 (germline): SQVTM, ANQGSEA. Trimming shortened V by 1 base and J by 1 base, and 10 bases separated the two germline ends. CDR3 length: 14 residues. The DNA of the CDR3 is TGCAGCGTTGAAGTGAGGGGAAAGAACACTGAAGCTTTCTTT. Amino acids: CSVEVRGKNTEAFF.

This clonotype appeared many times. The chain employs TRBV20-1 and TRBJ1-2; possible D gene TRBD1, 5 bases. The CDR3 spans 13 residues. Germline lookup yields CDR1 DFQATT and CDR2 SNEGSKA (reference sequence). Trimming shortened V by 2 bases and J by 3 bases, and 10 bases separated the two germline ends. CDR3 sequence: CSARRQPDYGYTF. For the CDR3, the DNA is TGCAGTGCTAGAAGACAGCCAGACTATGGCTACACCTTC.

The sample holds a few counts of this clonotype. The chain carries TRBV20-1 and TRBJ2-7; D remains ambiguous. The CDR3 covers 12 residues. Germline loops: CDR1 DFQATT, CDR2 SNEGSKA (reference sequence). The germline V and J ends were trimmed by 2 bases and 2 bases, with 7 bases remaining between them. The CDR3: CSARLLAYEQYF. DNA for the CDR3: TGCAGTGCTAGACTTCTGGCCTACGAGCAGTACTTC.